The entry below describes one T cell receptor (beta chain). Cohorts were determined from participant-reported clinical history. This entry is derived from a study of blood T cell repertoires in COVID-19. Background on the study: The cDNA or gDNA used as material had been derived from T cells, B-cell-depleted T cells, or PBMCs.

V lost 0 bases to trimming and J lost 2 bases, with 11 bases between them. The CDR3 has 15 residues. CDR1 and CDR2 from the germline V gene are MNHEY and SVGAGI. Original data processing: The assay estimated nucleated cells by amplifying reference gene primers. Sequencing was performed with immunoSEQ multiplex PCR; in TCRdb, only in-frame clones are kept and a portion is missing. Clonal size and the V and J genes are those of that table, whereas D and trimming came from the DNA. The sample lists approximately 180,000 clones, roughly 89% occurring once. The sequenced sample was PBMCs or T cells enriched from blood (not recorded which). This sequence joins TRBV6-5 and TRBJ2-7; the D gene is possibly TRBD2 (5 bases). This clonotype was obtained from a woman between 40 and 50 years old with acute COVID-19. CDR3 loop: CASSYSNRLPYEQYF. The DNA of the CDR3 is TGTGCCAGCAGTTACTCGAACCGACTACCCTACGAGCAGTACTTC.